A selection of T cell receptor beta chains follows, all from one sample in a study of blood T cell repertoires in COVID-19. Assay: immunoSEQ multiplex PCR; the TCRdb copy retains only in-frame clones and omits some. Of around 15,000 clones listed, around 78% were seen once; the top ten hold about 17%. The sequencing input was peripheral blood. Receptors were obtained from a man between 40 and 49 years old with active or convalescent COVID-19. The CDR3 runs from the conserved cysteine through the conserved F or W. The order of the fields is V gene, J gene, D gene, clone size, CDR3 protein, CDR3 DNA. A D gene is named only where the DNA matches it firmly. Size values are once, few and many counts, or a class for expanded clones, and some rows have none.

TRBV19,TRBJ1-2,NA,few,CASSRRQYYGYTF,TGTGCCAGTAGTAGACGACAGTACTATGGCTACACCTTC
TRBV7-6,TRBJ1-1,TRBD1,NA,CASSLVAGGNEAFF,TGTGCCAGCAGCTTAGTGGCAGGGGGAAATGAAGCTTTCTTT
TRBV7-9,TRBJ1-1,NA,few,CASSLVGGNTEAFF,TGTGCCAGCAGCTTAGTAGGCGGGAACACTGAAGCTTTCTTT
TRBV29-1,TRBJ2-1,NA,once,CSVRSYNEQFF,TGCAGCGTGAGGTCCTACAATGAGCAGTTCTTC
TRBV10-3,TRBJ1-5,NA,NA,CAISAVNQPQHF,TGTGCCATCAGTGCGGTGAATCAGCCCCAGCATTTT
TRBV5-1,TRBJ2-5,NA,once,CASSPGQTETQYF,TGCGCCAGCAGCCCCGGACAGACAGAGACCCAGTACTTC
TRBV5-8,TRBJ1-5,NA,NA,CASSFGQGDQPQHF,TGTGCCAGCAGCTTCGGTCAGGGCGATCAGCCCCAGCATTTT
TRBV2,TRBJ1-6,NA,NA,CASRNREGSSPLHF,TGTGCCAGCAGGAACAGGGAAGGGAGTTCACCCCTCCACTTT
TRBV24-1,TRBJ2-2,NA,NA,CATSDLGGIETGELFF,TGTGCCACCAGTGATTTGGGCGGGATCGAGACCGGGGAGCTGTTTTTT
TRBV4-1,TRBJ2-3,TRBD2,NA,CASSQDGTTRTDTQYF,TGCGCCAGCAGCCAAGATGGGACTACCCGCACAGATACGCAGTATTTT
TRBV5-1,TRBJ2-1,NA,NA,CASSGFRGKWNEQFF,TGCGCCAGCAGCGGGTTTAGGGGGAAATGGAATGAGCAGTTCTTC
TRBV18,TRBJ1-2,TRBD1,once,CASSRTGGAGYTF,TGTGCCAGCTCACGAACAGGGGGCGCCGGCTACACCTTC
TRBV19,TRBJ1-1,NA,NA,CASSPQGHYTEAFF,TGTGCCAGTAGTCCCCAGGGCCACTACACTGAAGCTTTCTTT
TRBV5-1,TRBJ1-2,NA,NA,CASSLEGGPRGYTF,TGCGCCAGCAGCTTGGAGGGAGGGCCTAGAGGCTACACCTTC
TRBV9,TRBJ2-2,NA,once,CASSVEGRGTGELFF,TGTGCCAGCAGCGTAGAGGGCAGGGGTACCGGGGAGCTGTTTTTT
TRBV3-1/TRBV3-2,TRBJ2-7,NA,few,CASSPRVFPIPYEQYF,TGTGCCAGCAGCCCCAGGGTCTTCCCCATTCCCTACGAGCAGTACTTC
TRBV12-5,TRBJ1-5,TRBD1,NA,CASGAGTGEQPQHF,TGTGCTAGTGGTGCCGGGACAGGGGAGCAGCCCCAGCATTTT
TRBV2,TRBJ2-1,TRBD2,NA,CASSESGGGPYEQFF,TGTGCCAGCAGTGAGTCCGGGGGGGGGCCCTATGAGCAGTTCTTC
TRBV15,TRBJ2-7,NA,NA,CATSYRRSYEQYF,TGTGCCACCAGCTATCGTAGATCCTACGAGCAGTACTTC